A single sample gave rise to the 10 T cell receptor beta chains below, sequenced in a study of T-cell reconstitution after alpha-beta-depleted transplantation in children. Unique molecular identifiers featured in how the TCRbeta library was prepared. TCRdb independently ran MiXCR on the PCR reads; one entry per CDR3 protein. The sample has about 190,000 distinct CDR3 sequences, more than 6.5% seen once; the top ten hold around 2.7%. This specimen was PBMCs from the stem cell graft donor, taken from the stem cell graft. The receptors come from a human donor who donated a stem cell graft to a child with Wiskott-Aldrich syndrome.

A few counts support this clonotype. The rearrangement links TRBV24-1 to TRBJ2-5, with a possible D match to TRBD1 (5 bases). Germline V gene sequence: CDR1 KGHDR, CDR2 SFDVKD. The CDR3 has 17 residues. V was clipped by 3 bases and J by 0 bases, with 16 bases between them. CDR3: CATSDRSDTLYQETQYF. For the CDR3, the DNA is TGTGCCACCAGTGATCGGTCGGACACCTTGTACCAAGAGACCCAGTACTTC.

This clonotype appeared many times. This chain uses TRBV7-9 with TRBJ1-1, with 7 nucleotides matching TRBD1. The V gene end was trimmed by 3 bases and the J gene end by 3 bases; junction bases not matched to a gene: 13. The CDR3 loop spans 17 amino acids. The germline V gene has CDR1 SEHNR and CDR2 FQNEAQ (reference sequence). The DNA of the CDR3 is TGTGCCAGCAGCTTGACAGGGCATAAGGTGATAGACACTGAAGCTTTCTTT. Translation gives CASSLTGHKVIDTEAFF.

This clonotype was counted at least ten times. The chain recombines TRBV15 with TRBJ1-1; D is ambiguous. Germline CDR1 is LNHNV and CDR2 is YYDKDF (reference sequence). The CDR3 runs to 13 residues. V was shortened by 0 bases and J by 0 bases, with 2 bases between the two germline ends. CDR3 sequence (DNA): TGTGCCACCAGCAGAGATATGAACACTGAAGCTTTCTTT. Encoded protein: CATSRDMNTEAFF.

This clonotype appeared many times. The V gene is TRBV6-5, the J gene TRBJ2-7; TRBD1 is a possible D gene (6 bases). Germline V gene data show CDR1 as MNHEY and CDR2 as SVGAGI. The V end was cut by 6 bases, the J end by 0 bases, with 9 bases between. The CDR3 loop spans 13 amino acids. The chain's CDR3 is CASSRDNSYEQYF. The CDR3 region has the DNA TGTGCCAGCAGCCGGGACAACTCCTACGAGCAGTACTTC.

This clonotype was seen ten or more times. This sequence joins TRBV29-1 and TRBJ2-3, with D maybe TRBD1 (6 bases). Germline CDR1 and CDR2: SQVTM and ANQGSEA. The length of the CDR3 is 12 residues. Trimming took 6 bases from V and 2 from J, leaving 9 bases between them. The CDR3 coding sequence is TGCAGCGTCCAGGGGACCACAGATACGCAGTATTTT. Its translation: CSVQGTTDTQYF.

This clonotype occurred many times. The chain carries TRBV20-1 and TRBJ2-1, with 9 bases matching TRBD2. CDR3 length: 15 amino acids. The germline V gene has CDR1 DFQATT and CDR2 SNEGSKA (reference sequence). Germline trimming cut 1 base from V and 8 bases from J; bases unmatched to any gene: 9. The CDR3 DNA reads as TGCAGTGCTAGAGTTTGGCTAGCGGGAATGGATGAGCAGTTCTTC. Its protein is CSARVWLAGMDEQFF.

This chain uses TRBV5-1 with TRBJ2-2; D perhaps matches TRBD2 (6 bases). The CDR3 extends over 14 amino acids. Trimming took 0 bases from V and 6 from J, leaving 9 bases between them. Germline V gene data show CDR1 as SGHRS and CDR2 as YFSETQ. The CDR3 DNA sequence: TGCGCCAGCAGCTTGGAAGGGACTCCCGGGGAGCTGTTTTTT. It is translated as CASSLEGTPGELFF.

Comment on this clonotype: Given a much more abundant clone one base away, this may be a read error. The rearrangement links TRBV6-2 or TRBV6-3 to TRBJ2-1; TRBD2 matches 11 bases. Germline values: CDR1 MNHEY, CDR2 SVGEGT. The CDR3 totals 15 residues. V gave up 11 bases and J gave up 3 bases; unmatched junction bases: 9. CDR3 protein: CAGLFGTSGYNEQFF. The CDR3 nucleotides read TGTGCCGGCCTTTTTGGGACTAGCGGCTACAATGAGCAGTTCTTC.

In its sample, this clonotype was seen many times. J is TRBJ2-2 and V is TRBV5-1, with D uncertain. Between the trimmed V and J ends, which lost 4 bases and 9 bases, there was a span of 16 bases. The CDR3 runs 14 residues. The germline CDR1 and CDR2 sequences are SGHRS and YFSETQ. Written as DNA, the CDR3 is TGCGCCAGCAGCCCGGAAGCTGGCAAGAGGGAGCTGTTTTTT. It yields the protein CASSPEAGKRELFF.

The rearrangement links TRBV5-1 to TRBJ1-1; TRBD1 matches at 8 bases. Germline V lookup: CDR1 SGHRS, CDR2 YFSETQ. Trimming at V came to 3 bases and at J to 6 bases, leaving 7 bases not matched to a gene. The CDR3 is made up of 14 amino acids. The CDR3 nucleotides read TGCGCCAGCAGCTCGTCAGGACAGGGAGCTGAAGCTTTCTTT. Amino acid sequence: CASSSSGQGAEAFF.